This T cell receptor beta chain was sequenced in a study of neoadjuvant nivolumab and ipilimumab in lung cancer. Notes on the study in general: Resected tumors had greater TCR richness and clonality than uninvolved lung. Resected-tumor TCR richness correlated positively with pretherapy blood richness. From pretherapy to surgery, tumor richness and clonality rose with dual therapy.

The CDR3 runs 12 residues. V lost 1 base and J 0 bases, leaving 0 bases between the germline ends. CDR1 and CDR2 from the germline V gene are SGHTA and FQGNSA. About this clone: Its target is unknown.

Method: immunoSEQ multiplex PCR; TCRdb's copy keeps in-frame clones and lacks some. The table lists 2,500 to 3,500 clones, about nine tenths of them singletons. The sequence was obtained from an adult with non-small cell lung cancer. This material consisted of tumor tissue, taken after neoadjuvant nivolumab, alone or with ipilimumab, at or shortly before surgery. This sequence joins TRBV7-2 and TRBJ1-1; D not certain. As DNA, the CDR3 is TGTGCCAGCAGCTTAGTGAACACTGAAGCTTTCTTT. It specifies CASSLVNTEAFF.